The clone carrying this TCR beta chain was detected only once. Germline V gives CDR1 MDHEN, CDR2 SYDVKM. This CDR3 contains 13 residues. V was trimmed by 5 bases and J by 4 bases, leaving 11 bases between them. The sample originates from a study of blood T cell repertoires in COVID-19. Study-wide context: COVID-19 samples, acute and convalescent, were from the United States, Italy and Spain. Sources were T cells, B-cell-depleted T cells, or PBMCs; the material itself was cDNA or gDNA.

Original processing notes: Reference gene primer amplification yielded estimated nucleated cell counts. Produced via immunoSEQ multiplex PCR; TCRdb's table is partial and in-frame only. The V and J calls and clone size are taken from that table; D and trimming were inferred from the DNA. The sample lists around 250,000 clones; 75% to 90% were seen once. The specimen sequenced was peripheral blood. V usage is TRBV28 and J usage is TRBJ1-1, with D unclear. The origin of this receptor is a human donor in a cohort sampled during active COVID-19. Here the CDR3 DNA reads TGTGCCAGCAGTGCGGGAGAAGCCACTGAAGCTTTCTTT. Its protein product is CASSAGEATEAFF.